Listed here are 5 T cell receptor beta chains from one sample, sequenced in a study of blood T cell repertoires in COVID-19. Sequencing used immunoSEQ multiplex PCR; TCRdb keeps in-frame clones, though not all of them. The sample has about 400,000 clones, roughly nine tenths seen once. Sequencing used PBMCs or T cells enriched from blood (not recorded which). The receptors stem from a woman between 18 and 30 years old with acute COVID-19.

The chain carries TRBV28 and TRBJ1-5; 8 nucleotides align to TRBD1. CDR1 is MDHEN, CDR2 SYDVKM, per germline. The trim removed 8 bases at V and 0 bases at J, leaving 9 bases unmatched. The CDR3 totals 16 residues. Here the CDR3 reads CASHRGTGYSNQPQHF. The CDR3 DNA reads as TGTGCCAGCCACAGGGGGACGGGTTATAGCAATCAGCCCCAGCATTTT.

The chain employs TRBV18 and TRBJ2-7, with a tentative D call TRBD2 (6 bases). CDR3 size: 13 residues. Germline CDR1 is KGHSH and CDR2 is LQKENI. V was pared by 5 bases and J by 3 bases, with 11 bases between. The DNA of the CDR3 is TGTGCCAGCTCATCTGGGGGGAACTACGAGCAGTACTTC. This encodes CASSSGGNYEQYF.

This chain links TRBV3-1 (or the pseudogene TRBV3-2) with TRBJ1-5; D ambiguous. Germline V CDR1 and CDR2: LGHDT, YNNKEL (reference sequence). The germline V and J ends were trimmed by 4 bases and 3 bases, with 7 bases remaining between them. CDR3 length: 13 amino acids. The CDR3 sequence: CASSRDNNQPQHF. CDR3 coding DNA: TGTGCCAGCAGCCGCGACAACAATCAGCCCCAGCATTTT.

The V and J genes are TRBV27 and TRBJ2-2; tentatively, D is TRBD1 (6 bases). This CDR3 region has 13 residues. Trimming removed 7 bases from V and 1 base from J, with 7 bases in between. Per the germline V gene, CDR1 is MNHEY and CDR2 is SMNVEV (reference sequence). The CDR3 nucleotides read TGTGCCAGCAAGACAGGGAACACCGGGGAGCTGTTTTTT. It is translated as CASKTGNTGELFF.

The chain is built from TRBV12-5 and TRBJ2-3; 9 bases agree with TRBD2. The CDR3 is 17 amino acids. Germline CDR1 LGHNT, CDR2 FRNRAP. The V and J ends lost 3 bases and 1 base, in that order; junction bases with no gene match: 8. In DNA form, the CDR3 reads TGTGCTAGTGGTTTCTACCCCCAGCGGGGGGGCACAGATACGCAGTATTTT. Translation: CASGFYPQRGGTDTQYF. Using reference TRBV12-5 and TRBJ2-3 for the parts outside the CDR3, the full variable domain is DARVTQTPRHKVTEMGQEVTMRCQPILGHNTVFWYRQTMMQGLELLAYFRNRAPLDDSGMPKDRFSAEMPDATLATLKIQPSEPRDSAVYFCASGFYPQRGGTDTQYFGPGTRLTVL.